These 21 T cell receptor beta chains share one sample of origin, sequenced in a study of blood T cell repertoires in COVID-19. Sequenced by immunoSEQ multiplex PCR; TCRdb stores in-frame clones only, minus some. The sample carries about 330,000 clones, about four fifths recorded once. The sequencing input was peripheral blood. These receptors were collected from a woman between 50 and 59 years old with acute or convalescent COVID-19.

The chain's CDR3 is CASRSGGNSYEQYF. The CDR3 DNA follows: TGCGCCAGCAGATCCGGGGGGAACTCCTACGAGCAGTACTTC. This chain joins TRBV5-1 and TRBJ2-7; 7 bases fit TRBD2. The CDR3 loop spans 14 amino acids. V trimming: 5 bases; J trimming: 0 bases; junction bases outside the gene matches: 5. Germline V lookup: CDR1 SGHRS, CDR2 YFSETQ.

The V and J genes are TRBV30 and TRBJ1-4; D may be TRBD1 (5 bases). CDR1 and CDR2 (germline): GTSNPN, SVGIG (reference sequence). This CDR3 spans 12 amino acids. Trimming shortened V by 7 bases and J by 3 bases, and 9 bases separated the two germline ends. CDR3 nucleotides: TGTGCCTCGCAGGGCTCTAATGAAAAACTGTTTTTT. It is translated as CASQGSNEKLFF. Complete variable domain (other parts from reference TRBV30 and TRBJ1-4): SQTIHQWPATLVQPVGSPLSLECTVEGTSNPNLYWYRQAAGRGLQLLFYSVGIGQISSEVPQNLSASRPQDRQFILSSKKLLLSDSGFYLCASQGSNEKLFFGSGTQLSVL.

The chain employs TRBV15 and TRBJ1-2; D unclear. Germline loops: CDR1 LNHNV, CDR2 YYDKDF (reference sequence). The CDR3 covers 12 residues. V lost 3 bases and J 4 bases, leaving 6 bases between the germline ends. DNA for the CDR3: TGTGCCACCAGCAGGGACTCCTATGGCTACACCTTC. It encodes CATSRDSYGYTF. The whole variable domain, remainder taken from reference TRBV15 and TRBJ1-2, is DAMVIQNPRYQVTQFGKPVTLSCSQTLNHNVMYWYQQKSSQAPKLLFHYYDKDFNNEADTPDNFQSRRPNTSFCFLDIRSPGLGDTAMYLCATSRDSYGYTFGSGTRLTVV.

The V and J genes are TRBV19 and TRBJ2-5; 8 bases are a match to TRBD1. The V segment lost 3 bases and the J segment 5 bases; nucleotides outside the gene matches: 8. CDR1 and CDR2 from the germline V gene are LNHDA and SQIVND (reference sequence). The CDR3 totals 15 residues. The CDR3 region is CASSIPPGGDETQYF. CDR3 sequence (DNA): TGTGCCAGTAGTATTCCCCCAGGGGGCGACGAGACCCAGTACTTC.

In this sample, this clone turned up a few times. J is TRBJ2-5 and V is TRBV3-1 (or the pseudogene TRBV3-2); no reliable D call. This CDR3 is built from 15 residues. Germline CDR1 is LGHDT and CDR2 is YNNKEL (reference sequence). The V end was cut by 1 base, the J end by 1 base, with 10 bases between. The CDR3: CASSQAQHFQETQYF. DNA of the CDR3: TGTGCCAGCAGCCAAGCGCAACATTTCCAAGAGACCCAGTACTTC.

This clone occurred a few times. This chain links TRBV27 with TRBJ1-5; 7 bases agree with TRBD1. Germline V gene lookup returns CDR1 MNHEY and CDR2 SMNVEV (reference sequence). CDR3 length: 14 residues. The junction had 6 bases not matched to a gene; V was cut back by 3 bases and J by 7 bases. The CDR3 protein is CASSLTGFEQPQHF. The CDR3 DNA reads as TGTGCCAGCAGTTTGACAGGGTTCGAACAGCCCCAGCATTTT.

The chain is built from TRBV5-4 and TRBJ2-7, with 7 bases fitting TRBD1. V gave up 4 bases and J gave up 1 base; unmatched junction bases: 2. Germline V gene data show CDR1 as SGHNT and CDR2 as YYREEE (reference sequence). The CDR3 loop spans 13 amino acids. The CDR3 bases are TGTGCCAGCAGCATGGGACAGTCCTACGAGCAGTACGTC. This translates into CASSMGQSYEQYV.

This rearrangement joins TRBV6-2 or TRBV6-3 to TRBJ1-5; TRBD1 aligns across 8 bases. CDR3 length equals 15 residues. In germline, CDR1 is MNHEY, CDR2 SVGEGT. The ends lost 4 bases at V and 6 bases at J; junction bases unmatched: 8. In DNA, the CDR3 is TGTGCCAGCAGTTCGGACAGGGACCCCTCTCAGCCCCAGCATTTT. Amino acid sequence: CASSSDRDPSQPQHF.

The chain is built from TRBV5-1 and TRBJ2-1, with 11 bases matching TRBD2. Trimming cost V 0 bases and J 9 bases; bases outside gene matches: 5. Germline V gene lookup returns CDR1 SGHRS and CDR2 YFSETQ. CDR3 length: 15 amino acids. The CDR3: CASSLGTSGWGEQFF. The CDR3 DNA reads TGCGCCAGCAGCTTGGGGACTAGCGGGTGGGGTGAGCAGTTCTTC.

Here the CDR3 reads CASSIDQVYSNQPQHF. The CDR3 DNA follows: TGTGCCAGTAGTATAGATCAGGTTTATAGCAATCAGCCCCAGCATTTT. The chain couples TRBV19 to TRBJ1-5; no reliable D call. This CDR3 has 16 amino acids. Germline V gene lookup returns CDR1 LNHDA and CDR2 SQIVND (reference sequence). With 0 bases removed from V and 0 bases from J, the gap between germline ends came to 9 bases. Full variable domain (remainder filled in from reference TRBV19 and TRBJ1-5): DGGITQSPKYLFRKEGQNVTLSCEQNLNHDAMYWYRQDPGQGLRLIYYSQIVNDFQKGDIAEGYSVSREKKESFPLTVTSAQKNPTAFYLCASSIDQVYSNQPQHFGDGTRLSIL.

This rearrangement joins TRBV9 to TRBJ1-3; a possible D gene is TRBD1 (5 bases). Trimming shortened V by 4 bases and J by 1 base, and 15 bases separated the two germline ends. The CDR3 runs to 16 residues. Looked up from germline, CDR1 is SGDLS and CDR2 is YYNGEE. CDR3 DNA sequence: TGTGCCAGCAGCACGGCCAGGGTATCGTCTGGAAACACCATATATTTT. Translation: CASSTARVSSGNTIYF.

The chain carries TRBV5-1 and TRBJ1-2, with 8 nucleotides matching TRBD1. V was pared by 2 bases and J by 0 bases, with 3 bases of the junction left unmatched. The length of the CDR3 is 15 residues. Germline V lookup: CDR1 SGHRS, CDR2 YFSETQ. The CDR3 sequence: CASSFGTGPNYGYTF. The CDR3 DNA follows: TGCGCCAGCAGCTTTGGGACAGGTCCTAACTATGGCTACACCTTC.

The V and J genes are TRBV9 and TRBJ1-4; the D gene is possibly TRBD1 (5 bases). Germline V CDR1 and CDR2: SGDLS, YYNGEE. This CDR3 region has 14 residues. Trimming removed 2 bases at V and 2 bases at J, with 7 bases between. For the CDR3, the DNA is TGTGCCAGCAGCGTGGGGGGTACTAATGAAAAACTGTTTTTT. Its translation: CASSVGGTNEKLFF.

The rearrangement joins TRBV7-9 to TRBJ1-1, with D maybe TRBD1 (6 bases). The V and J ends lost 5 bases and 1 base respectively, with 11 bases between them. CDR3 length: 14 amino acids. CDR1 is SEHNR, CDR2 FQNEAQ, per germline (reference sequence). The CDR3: CASSAGVGNTEAFF. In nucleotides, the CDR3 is TGTGCCAGCAGCGCAGGGGTTGGGAACACTGAAGCTTTCTTT.

CDR3 amino acids: CASSLDSGGANSPLHF. The CDR3 nucleotides are TGTGCCAGCAGCTTAGATTCGGGGGGCGCGAATTCACCCCTCCACTTT. The chain combines TRBV11-3 with TRBJ1-6, with D possibly being TRBD1 (6 bases). Germline loops: CDR1 SGHNT, CDR2 YENEEA. Trimming took off 0 bases at V and 7 bases at J, with 13 bases between the two ends. This CDR3 comprises 16 residues.

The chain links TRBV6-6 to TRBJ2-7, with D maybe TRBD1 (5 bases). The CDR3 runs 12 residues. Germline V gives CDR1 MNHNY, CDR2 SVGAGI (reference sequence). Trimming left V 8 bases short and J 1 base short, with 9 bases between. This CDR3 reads CASGAPSYEQYF. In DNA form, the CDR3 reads TGTGCCAGCGGGGCACCTTCCTACGAGCAGTACTTC.

CDR3 protein: CASSQDQGRGQFF. The DNA for the CDR3 is TGCGCCAGCAGCCAAGATCAGGGCAGAGGGCAGTTCTTC. V gene TRBV4-1 combines with J gene TRBJ2-1; TRBD1 is a possible D gene (5 bases). Trimming left V 0 bases short and J 12 bases short, with 12 bases between. Germline lookup yields CDR1 MGHRA and CDR2 YSYEKL. The CDR3 loop spans 13 amino acids.

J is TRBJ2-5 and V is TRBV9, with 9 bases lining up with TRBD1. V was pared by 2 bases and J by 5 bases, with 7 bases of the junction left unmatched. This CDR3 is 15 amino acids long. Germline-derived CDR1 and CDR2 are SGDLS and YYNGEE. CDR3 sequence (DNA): TGTGCCAGCAGCGTGGAACAGGGGGCATGGGAGACCCAGTACTTC. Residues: CASSVEQGAWETQYF.

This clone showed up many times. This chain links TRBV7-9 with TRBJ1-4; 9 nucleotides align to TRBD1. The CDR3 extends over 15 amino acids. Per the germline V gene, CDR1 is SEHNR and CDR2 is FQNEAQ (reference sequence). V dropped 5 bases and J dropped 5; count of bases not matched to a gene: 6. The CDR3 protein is CASSPPTGGNEKLFF. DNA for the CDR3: TGTGCCAGCAGCCCACCGACAGGGGGAAATGAAAAACTGTTTTTT. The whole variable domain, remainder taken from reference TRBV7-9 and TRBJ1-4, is DTGVSQNPRHKITKRGQNVTFRCDPISEHNRLYWYRQTLGQGPEFLTYFQNEAQLEKSRLLSDRFSAERPKGSFSTLEIQRTEQGDSAMYLCASSPPTGGNEKLFFGSGTQLSVL.

As DNA, the CDR3 is TGTGCCTGGAGTCTGGAAGGGTCAGGGGGCGCCCGCAATCAGCCCCAGCATTTT. Amino acid sequence: CAWSLEGSGGARNQPQHF. The V call is TRBV30, the J call TRBJ1-5; 8 nucleotides match TRBD1. Losses at the gene ends were 2 bases for V and 2 bases for J; bases not matched to a gene: 14. This CDR3 is 18 amino acids long. Germline CDR1 GTSNPN, CDR2 SVGIG (reference sequence).

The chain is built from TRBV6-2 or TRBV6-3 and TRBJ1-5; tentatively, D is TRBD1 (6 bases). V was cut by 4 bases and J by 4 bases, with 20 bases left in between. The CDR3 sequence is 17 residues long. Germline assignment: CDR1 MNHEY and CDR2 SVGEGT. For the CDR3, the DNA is TGTGCCAGCAGTTCAGCCCTTAATCCCACAGGGAATCAGCCCCAGCATTTT. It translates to CASSSALNPTGNQPQHF.